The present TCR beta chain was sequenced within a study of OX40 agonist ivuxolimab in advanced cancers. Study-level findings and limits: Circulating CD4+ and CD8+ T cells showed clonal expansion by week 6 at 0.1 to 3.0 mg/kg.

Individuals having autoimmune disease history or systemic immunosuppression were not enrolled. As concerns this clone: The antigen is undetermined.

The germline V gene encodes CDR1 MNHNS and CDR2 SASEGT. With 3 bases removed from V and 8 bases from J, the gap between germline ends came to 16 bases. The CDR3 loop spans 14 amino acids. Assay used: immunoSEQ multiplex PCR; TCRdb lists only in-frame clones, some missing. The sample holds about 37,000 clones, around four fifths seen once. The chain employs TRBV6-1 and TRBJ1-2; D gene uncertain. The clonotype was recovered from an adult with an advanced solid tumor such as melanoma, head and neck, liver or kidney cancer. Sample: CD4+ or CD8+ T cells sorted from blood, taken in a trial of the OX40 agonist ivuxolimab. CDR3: CASSDRPGARGYTF. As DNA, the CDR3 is TGTGCCAGCAGTGACCGTCCGGGTGCAAGGGGCTACACCTTC.